A selection of T cell receptor beta chains follows, all from one sample in a study of T cells expressing NK-cell markers. From the 5' RACE reads, TCRdb lists one entry per CDR3 protein and no DNA. In total, the table holds a few hundred thousand distinct CDR3 sequences. Sequenced sample: blood T cells: a sorted CD56 or NKG2C T cell subset, CD4+ or CD8+ T cells, or bulk PBMC T cells (not recorded which). The receptors shown here come from a man between 18 and 29 years old in good health. CDR3s include the opening cysteine and the closing phenylalanine or tryptophan.

V gene,J gene,CDR3 protein
TRBV4-2,TRBJ2-1,CASSRITPTGGPDEQFF
TRBV5-1,TRBJ2-3,CASSFGGTGPFFTDTQYF
TRBV12-3/TRBV12-4,TRBJ2-3,CASTGGPGRRPDTQYF
TRBV9,TRBJ2-1,CASSVSSAEGSEFF
TRBV24-1,TRBJ2-1,CATSDPVQHNEQFF
TRBV6-2/TRBV6-3,TRBJ2-3,CASSYSGADTDTQYF
TRBV6-2/TRBV6-3,TRBJ2-4,CASSSGTSGEIQYF
TRBV12-3/TRBV12-4,TRBJ2-3,CASGGTTGFTDTQYF
TRBV7-2,TRBJ2-1,CASSWDRPQFF
TRBV4-1,TRBJ2-5,CASSLFDTGAKETQYF
TRBV6-5,TRBJ2-1,CASGMRAGVGEQFF
TRBV11-3,TRBJ2-5,CASSPGRAVPETQYF
TRBV20-1,TRBJ2-5,CSARRTSGTQETQYF
TRBV6-5,TRBJ2-7,CASRTTGAPYEQYF
TRBV7-8,TRBJ2-3,CASSAGQASTDTQYF
TRBV5-6,TRBJ2-3,CASSSGSNTQYF
TRBV9,TRBJ2-2,CASSDRLAGYSGDTGELFF
TRBV11-2,TRBJ2-3,CASSPPRGRRGTDTQYF
TRBV7-8,TRBJ2-5,CASSLVRGGNLKETQYF
TRBV29-1,TRBJ2-3,CSVAARHGDTQYF
TRBV12-5,TRBJ2-1,CASGLSEESGPNNEQFF
TRBV12-3/TRBV12-4,TRBJ1-4,CASSLGTGQGGKLFF
TRBV29-1,TRBJ2-1,CSTGQGGNEQFF